Sequencing of this T cell receptor (beta chain) was carried out in a study of cytomegalovirus exposure and HLA in healthy donors. With regard to this clone: Its antigen remains unidentified.

The PCR made use of 60 Vbeta and 13 Jbeta primers. In the study's own analysis: A follow-up analysis tallied 73 million or so unique TCR beta chains, approximately 10 million shared. Produced via immunoSEQ multiplex PCR; TCRdb's table is partial and in-frame only. That table supplies the V and J calls and clone size; D and trimming were determined from the DNA. The sample records about 140,000 clones, 70% to 80% being singletons. Study-level findings and limits: An analysis done earlier found most TCR beta V segments productive about 90% or about 30% of the time. In a later analysis, V- and J-gene trimming of beta chains associated with a DCLRE1C missense variant, replicated independently. TCR beta sequences reportedly predicted the HLA-A and HLA-B alleles of most subjects accurately.

The receptor comes from a man aged 30-40 years in good health and CMV-seronegative. Sequenced material: PBMCs.

The CDR3 DNA sequence: TGCGCCAGCAGCCCGCTGGGAGTGCAGCCCCAGCATTTT. The encoded protein is CASSPLGVQPQHF. The genes are TRBV5-1 and TRBJ1-5; D is uncertain. V was cut by 4 bases and J by 7 bases, with 12 bases left in between. Looked up from germline, CDR1 is SGHRS and CDR2 is YFSETQ. The CDR3 runs to 13 residues.